This T cell receptor beta chain was documented in a study of cytomegalovirus exposure and HLA in healthy donors. Use of 60 Vbeta and 13 Jbeta primers characterized the PCR. TCRdb keeps only in-frame clones here, not all; method: immunoSEQ multiplex PCR. The top ten hold around 6.4% of the sample, which has approximately 81,000 clones, about 74% seen once. The count of this clone is one. Germline CDR1 and CDR2: LGHNA and YNFKEQ. V lost 0 bases, J lost 0 bases, and 9 bases lay in between. This CDR3 is built from 15 residues. The chain joins TRBV4-2 to TRBJ2-7; possibly TRBD2 for D (6 bases). Sequencing input: PBMCs. The receptor was derived from a woman in her 50s in good health and CMV-seropositive. The CDR3 sequence: CASSQEGLTSYEQYF. The CDR3 nucleotides are TGTGCCAGCAGCCAAGAGGGACTCACCTCCTACGAGCAGTACTTC.